The rows below give T cell receptor beta chains drawn from one sample of a study of CD8 T cells in ankylosing spondylitis. MiXCR, applied by TCRdb to the 5' RACE reads, yields one record per CDR3 protein. This sample yields under 950,000 distinct CDR3 sequences, of which about 20% are seen a single time; roughly a fifth belongs to the top ten. Sequencing used blood, either unsorted or a sorted T cell fraction (not recorded which). Source of these receptors: a male donor with ankylosing spondylitis. Both conserved end residues are part of each CDR3. Each record gives: CDR3 protein, J gene, V gene.

CDR3: CASSLVRAGTDTQYF
J: TRBJ2-3
V: TRBV7-9

CDR3: CASSTGDRAFTDTQYF
J: TRBJ2-3
V: TRBV7-9

CDR3: CATSDGQGFPNEQFF
J: TRBJ2-1
V: TRBV24-1

CDR3: CATSSLTGINYGYTF
J: TRBJ1-2
V: TRBV15

CDR3: CASSSRTAQEAFF
J: TRBJ1-1
V: TRBV5-1

CDR3: CSAAKATSQQPQHF
J: TRBJ1-5
V: TRBV20-1

CDR3: CASSLGRTGPYEQYF
J: TRBJ2-7
V: TRBV11-2

CDR3: CSGQSRGGTDTQYF
J: TRBJ2-3
V: TRBV20-1

CDR3: CATSSGLGGLNSPLHF
J: TRBJ1-6
V: TRBV15

CDR3: CASSWGTDQPQHF
J: TRBJ1-5
V: TRBV5-1

CDR3: CASGTPRGYEQYF
J: TRBJ2-7
V: TRBV28

CDR3: CASSESGLSTDTQYF
J: TRBJ2-3
V: TRBV25-1

CDR3: CASSQEDREGTEAFF
J: TRBJ1-1
V: TRBV4-1

CDR3: CSVETARGWGF
J: TRBJ2-1
V: TRBV29-1

CDR3: CASSPQLAAATDTQYF
J: TRBJ2-3
V: TRBV11-2

CDR3: CASTGQGLNTEAFF
J: TRBJ1-1
V: TRBV6-1